The 23 T cell receptor beta chains presented below share a single source sample, sequenced in a study of T cell responses to AZD1222 COVID-19 vaccine. Assay used: immunoSEQ multiplex PCR; TCRdb lists only in-frame clones, some missing. The sample carries 150,000 to 160,000 clones, 90% recorded once. The sequenced sample was peripheral blood, obtained on day 0 of AZD1222 vaccination. Every receptor here comes from an adult in good health.

The CDR3 loop reads CASSLLAGALGNEQFF. The CDR3 DNA follows: TGTGCCAGCAGCTTACTAGCGGGAGCACTCGGGAATGAGCAGTTCTTC. The chain couples TRBV7-3 to TRBJ2-1; TRBD2 matches 10 bases. There are 16 residues in the CDR3. Germline assignment: CDR1 SGHTA and CDR2 FQGTGA. The ends lost 2 bases at V and 7 bases at J; junction bases unmatched: 8.

The chain employs TRBV28 and TRBJ1-5, with TRBD1 matching 11 bases. The CDR3 extends over 15 amino acids. Germline V gene lookup returns CDR1 MDHEN and CDR2 SYDVKM. The ends lost 3 bases at V and 4 bases at J; junction bases unmatched: 2. DNA of the CDR3: TGTGCCAGCAGTTTGGGGACAGGGGGTAATCAGCCCCAGCATTTT. This gives the protein CASSLGTGGNQPQHF.

The chain recombines TRBV7-9 with TRBJ1-2; TRBD1 matches at 10 bases. From germline, CDR1 is SEHNR and CDR2 FQNEAQ (reference sequence). This CDR3 has 16 residues. Losses at the gene ends were 3 bases for V and 2 bases for J; bases not matched to a gene: 6. The CDR3 DNA sequence: TGTGCCAGCAGCTTGGGTCTGGGACAGGGGAACTATGGCTACACCTTC. Encoded protein: CASSLGLGQGNYGYTF.

The chain recombines TRBV15 with TRBJ2-3; 7 nucleotides line up with TRBD2. Trimming cost V 6 bases and J 4 bases; bases outside gene matches: 16. CDR3 size: 17 residues. Germline V lookup: CDR1 LNHNV, CDR2 YYDKDF (reference sequence). The CDR3 is CATSFGASGRGADTQYF. The DNA of the CDR3 is TGTGCCACCAGTTTTGGGGCTAGCGGAAGAGGGGCAGATACGCAGTATTTT.

This clone was counted only a few times. The J gene is TRBJ1-6, the V gene TRBV7-2; no firm D call. Per the germline V gene, CDR1 is SGHTA and CDR2 is FQGNSA. Deletions cut 1 base from V and 9 bases from J, with 16 bases between. CDR3 size: 16 residues. CDR3 sequence (DNA): TGTGCCAGCAGCTTAGGAGGGATGGGGATGGGTTCACCCCTCCACTTT. It yields the protein CASSLGGMGMGSPLHF.

The genes are TRBV7-2 and TRBJ1-4; no firm D call. The CDR3 extends over 16 amino acids. V was clipped by 1 base and J by 3 bases, with 12 bases between them. Germline CDR1 reads SGHTA; CDR2 reads FQGNSA. The CDR3 region has the DNA TGTGCCAGCAGCTTAGGCGGGGTTTCGGCTAATGAAAAACTGTTTTTT. Encoded protein: CASSLGGVSANEKLFF.

The rearrangement uses TRBV9 and TRBJ2-3; no definite D call. Germline V gives CDR1 SGDLS, CDR2 YYNGEE. CDR3 length equals 13 residues. Trimming removed 4 bases at V and 1 base at J, with 7 bases between. This CDR3 reads CASSSIGTDTQYF. In DNA form, the CDR3 reads TGTGCCAGCAGCTCCATCGGCACAGATACGCAGTATTTT.

The chain joins TRBV6-2 or TRBV6-3 to TRBJ2-6; D not certain. The germline V and J ends were trimmed by 6 bases and 0 bases, with 9 bases remaining between them. The CDR3 runs to 15 residues. Germline CDR1 is MNHEY and CDR2 is SVGEGT. The CDR3 DNA reads as TGTGCCAGCAGCCTACAAGTCTCTGGGGCCAACGTCCTGACTTTC. It is translated as CASSLQVSGANVLTF.

CDR3 loop: CAISESHSTDTQYF. CDR3 in DNA: TGTGCCATCAGTGAGTCACACAGCACAGATACGCAGTATTTT. The chain carries TRBV10-3 and TRBJ2-3; no clear D. This CDR3 has 14 amino acids. Germline loops: CDR1 ENHRY, CDR2 SYGVKD. V lost 0 bases to trimming and J lost 0 bases, with 4 bases between them.

The chain uses TRBV30 and TRBJ1-5; D gene uncertain. The CDR3 extends over 15 amino acids. Trimming cost V 2 bases and J 5 bases, with 16 bases left between them. CDR1 is GTSNPN, CDR2 SVGIG, per germline (reference sequence). CDR3 in DNA: TGTGCCTGGAGTTTTCATACGGGATTCGATCAGCCCCAGCATTTT. Encoded protein: CAWSFHTGFDQPQHF.

The V gene is TRBV16, the J gene TRBJ2-2; TRBD1 is a possible D gene (5 bases). From germline, CDR1 is KGHSY and CDR2 FQNENV. V gave up 2 bases and J gave up 1 base, with 11 bases separating them. This CDR3 contains 16 residues. The CDR3, as DNA: TGTGCCAGCAGCCAAACGCAGGGTAGGAACACCGGGGAGCTGTTTTTT. Amino acids: CASSQTQGRNTGELFF.

J is TRBJ1-2 and V is TRBV4-1, with D unclear. The CDR3 spans 18 residues. V was trimmed by 1 base and J by 4 bases, leaving 22 bases between them. CDR1 MGHRA and CDR2 YSYEKL come from the germline V gene. The CDR3 loop reads CASSQVFRRVSELYGYTF. The DNA of the CDR3 is TGCGCCAGCAGCCAAGTTTTTAGGAGGGTATCGGAACTCTATGGCTACACCTTC.

The chain has TRBV10-3 and TRBJ2-1; TRBD2 matches at 16 bases. The V gene end was trimmed by 11 bases and the J gene end by 8 bases; junction bases not matched to a gene: 6. CDR1 and CDR2 (germline): ENHRY, SYGVKD. The CDR3 extends over 14 amino acids. The CDR3 coding sequence is TGTGCCGTGGGACTAGCGGGAGGGGGGGATGAGCAGTTCTTC. Its translation: CAVGLAGGGDEQFF.

The chain combines TRBV6-6 with TRBJ2-3; TRBD2 aligns across 7 bases. The ends lost 0 bases at V and 4 bases at J; junction bases unmatched: 4. The germline gives CDR1 MNHNY, CDR2 SVGAGI (reference sequence). The CDR3 sequence is 15 residues long. CDR3 coding DNA: TGTGCCAGCAGTTACTCGGGGGAGGGCCCAGATACGCAGTATTTT. It encodes CASSYSGEGPDTQYF.

The rearrangement links TRBV12-3 or TRBV12-4 to TRBJ1-6; TRBD1 aligns across 10 bases. Germline trimming cut 8 bases from V and 10 bases from J; bases unmatched to any gene: 5. This CDR3 comprises 13 residues. CDR3: CASAGTGDSPLHF. The CDR3 DNA reads as TGTGCCAGCGCCGGGACAGGGGACTCACCCCTCCACTTT.

The chain employs TRBV25-1 and TRBJ1-4; tentatively, D is TRBD1 (5 bases). The germline V gene encodes CDR1 MGHDK and CDR2 SYGVNS. This CDR3 contains 15 residues. V was cut by 7 bases and J by 7 bases, with 19 bases left in between. CDR3: CASTSTRDHREKLFF. The DNA for the CDR3 is TGTGCCAGCACTTCGACCCGGGACCATCGTGAAAAACTGTTTTTT.

The CDR3 bases are TGTGCCAGCAGCTTGTGGGAGACGGGACCTATGGGCTACACCTTC. It specifies CASSLWETGPMGYTF. The chain is built from TRBV5-6 and TRBJ1-2, with D possibly TRBD1 on 5 matching bases. The V end was cut by 1 base, the J end by 8 bases, with 18 bases between. The CDR3 length is 15 residues. Germline V gene sequence: CDR1 SGHDT, CDR2 YYEEEE.

V and J are TRBV6-5 and TRBJ2-7; D perhaps matches TRBD1 (6 bases). The CDR3 extends over 14 amino acids. The V and J ends lost 4 bases and 0 bases respectively, with 10 bases between them. CDR1 is MNHEY and CDR2 is SVGAGI in the germline V gene. The CDR3 coding sequence is TGTGCCAGCAGTTTCGGGACACACTCCTACGAGCAGTACTTC. This sequence encodes CASSFGTHSYEQYF.

V usage is TRBV2 and J usage is TRBJ1-1; D ambiguous. The ends were cut back, 6 bases at V and 1 base at J, with 18 bases in the middle. This CDR3 is built from 16 residues. The germline CDR1 and CDR2 sequences are SNHLY and FYNNEI. The CDR3 coding sequence is TGTGCCAGCAGCCGAATTGGACCTTATAAGAACACTGAAGCTTTCTTT. Encoded protein: CASSRIGPYKNTEAFF.

This chain uses TRBV6-5 with TRBJ2-7; D is ambiguous. V was pared by 5 bases and J by 2 bases, with 16 bases between. Germline V lookup: CDR1 MNHEY, CDR2 SVGAGI. The CDR3 has 15 amino acids. CDR3 loop: CASSMSNGNPYEQYF. The CDR3 DNA reads TGTGCCAGCAGTATGTCGAACGGTAACCCCTACGAGCAGTACTTC.

V usage is TRBV4-1 and J usage is TRBJ1-1; possibly TRBD1 for D (6 bases). CDR1 is MGHRA, CDR2 YSYEKL, per germline. This CDR3 comprises 15 residues. The V and J ends lost 0 bases and 3 bases respectively, with 11 bases between them. This CDR3 is CASSQEPGGHTEAFF. The CDR3 DNA is TGCGCCAGCAGCCAAGAGCCTGGGGGGCACACTGAAGCTTTCTTT.

The chain couples TRBV7-2 to TRBJ2-1, with 7 bases matching TRBD1. The germline gives CDR1 SGHTA, CDR2 FQGNSA. The J segment lost 2 bases and the V segment lost 6 bases, leaving 7 bases of the junction unmatched. The CDR3 has 15 amino acids. Here the CDR3 DNA reads TGTGCCAGCAGTTGGGGGACAGACGCCTACAATGAGCAGTTCTTC. It codes for CASSWGTDAYNEQFF.

This rearrangement joins TRBV28 to TRBJ1-5; D is unclear. This CDR3 has 15 amino acids. Trimming removed 6 bases from V and 3 bases from J, with 15 bases in between. CDR1 and CDR2 from the germline V gene are MDHEN and SYDVKM. The CDR3 here is CASSTHAGVNQPQHF. The CDR3 bases are TGTGCCAGCAGCACGCACGCCGGGGTCAATCAGCCCCAGCATTTT.